This T cell receptor beta chain was identified during a study of somatic mutations in cytotoxic T cells in rheumatoid arthritis. Findings of the study overall: Nothing was done to adjust for multiple comparisons when TRBV07 showed up slightly less in rheumatoid arthritis patients.

This CDR3 is built from 16 residues. CDR1 and CDR2 (germline): SEHNR, FQNEAQ (reference sequence). V was cut by 5 bases and J by 0 bases, with 13 bases left in between. The data were produced by immunoSEQ multiplex PCR, yet TCRdb's version contains in-frame clones alone and is incomplete. The data contain about 3,400 clones, approximately 88% of them seen just once; the ten biggest clones take up about 28%. In regard to this clone: Antigen specificity is unknown.

Positively selected by magnetic beads, CD4+ and CD8+ cells were purity-checked by flow cytometry. This TCR came from a man aged 45 to 65 with rheumatoid arthritis. The specimen sequenced was CD8+ T cells sorted from blood. The genes are TRBV7-9 and TRBJ2-2; D may be TRBD1 (6 bases). In DNA form, the CDR3 reads TGTGCCAGCAGCGATAACAGGGTATCGAACACCGGGGAGCTGTTTTTT. This gives the protein CASSDNRVSNTGELFF.